Here is one TCR beta chain with its context. Antigen specificity is unknown. Libraries for TCR beta were made by quantitative 5'-RACE with molecular barcodes. One entry per CDR3 protein results from TCRdb running MiXCR on the 5' RACE reads. The sample includes about 160,000 distinct CDR3 sequences, approximately 44% of them seen just once. The sample is drawn from a study of CD8 T cells in ankylosing spondylitis. Study-wide findings and caveats: Existing reports had already noted some motif variants in reactive arthritis synovial fluid and blood. Researchers reportedly found disease-linked clones significantly enriched in matched ankylosing spondylitis synovial fluid.

This TCR came from a male donor with ankylosing spondylitis. Sequencing was done on a sample of synovial fluid, either unsorted or a sorted T cell fraction (not recorded which).

This chain's CDR3 is CASSAGTDGNTIYF. The CDR3 DNA follows: TGTGCCAGCAGCGCCGGGACAGACGGAAACACCATATATTTT. This chain connects TRBV12-3 or TRBV12-4 to TRBJ1-3, with 7 positions matching TRBD1. Trimming removed 6 bases from V and 4 bases from J; junction bases left unmatched: 6. The CDR3 spans 14 residues.